The 10 T cell receptor beta chains listed next were all sequenced from one sample in a study of identical twins. Using its own MiXCR run on the 5' RACE reads, TCRdb lists one record per CDR3 protein. The repertoire holds approximately 700,000 distinct CDR3 sequences, with 15% to 20% as singletons. These data also featured in a second study, about T cells expressing NK-cell markers.

Sequencing input: PBMCs. The receptors were gathered from a woman younger than 30 in good health.

The V gene is TRBV10-3, the J gene TRBJ2-7, with TRBD1 matching 8 bases. CDR3 length equals 17 residues. The V and J ends lost 0 bases and 5 bases, in that order; junction bases with no gene match: 12. Germline-derived CDR1 and CDR2 are ENHRY and SYGVKD. The CDR3 loop reads CAISESMRTGKVHEQYF. The CDR3 nucleotides are TGTGCCATCAGTGAGTCGATGAGGACAGGGAAAGTACACGAGCAGTACTTC.

This clonotype appeared a few times. V and J are TRBV5-5 and TRBJ2-5, with D perhaps matching TRBD1 (6 bases). The CDR3 runs 15 residues. Germline assignment: CDR1 SGHKS and CDR2 YYEKEE (reference sequence). Trimming pared 4 bases from V and 1 base from J, leaving 14 bases between. The CDR3 DNA sequence: TGTGCCAGCAGCGAGTTCCAGGGGTTCCAAGAGACCCAGTACTTC. Amino acid sequence: CASSEFQGFQETQYF.

This chain joins TRBV20-1 and TRBJ1-3, with D perhaps TRBD1 (5 bases). CDR1 DFQATT and CDR2 SNEGSKA come from the germline V gene (reference sequence). The CDR3 covers 15 residues. The V and J ends lost 0 bases and 0 bases respectively, with 9 bases between them. CDR3 bases: TGCAGTGCTAGAGAGGACATCTACTCTGGAAACACCATATATTTT. Amino acid sequence: CSAREDIYSGNTIYF.

The chain is built from TRBV5-1 and TRBJ2-7; 8 bases are a match to TRBD2. Germline CDR1 reads SGHRS; CDR2 reads YFSETQ. CDR3 length: 17 residues. V trimming: 3 bases; J trimming: 0 bases; junction bases outside the gene matches: 11. CDR3 DNA sequence: TGCGCCAGCAGCTCCGGACTGCGGGGGGAGATCTCCTACGAGCAGTACTTC. Translating it yields CASSSGLRGEISYEQYF.

This clonotype has just a few counts. V is TRBV20-1 and J is TRBJ2-2; no definite D call. The CDR3 spans 12 residues. Per the germline V gene, CDR1 is DFQATT and CDR2 is SNEGSKA (reference sequence). V lost 5 bases and J 6 bases, leaving 10 bases between the germline ends. CDR3 sequence: CSAPRSPGELFF. For the CDR3, the DNA is TGCAGTGCTCCTCGGTCTCCCGGGGAGCTGTTTTTT.

This clonotype was counted a few times. The chain has TRBV7-9 and TRBJ2-7; D remains unclear. Germline CDR1 and CDR2: SEHNR and FQNEAQ (reference sequence). The CDR3 length is 13 residues. V lost 3 bases and J lost 2, with 8 bases in between. In nucleotides, the CDR3 is TGTGCCAGCAGCTTTACCCCAGCCTACGAGCAGTACTTC. This sequence encodes CASSFTPAYEQYF.

This clonotype has at least ten counts. The J gene is TRBJ2-2, the V gene TRBV6-5; TRBD2 agrees at 8 bases. This CDR3 region has 18 residues. Trimming at V came to 2 bases and at J to 0 bases, leaving 8 bases not matched to a gene. Germline V gene data show CDR1 as MNHEY and CDR2 as SVGAGI. The CDR3 nucleotides are TGTGCCAGCAGTTACGCCGCTAGCGGGTATTCGAACACCGGGGAGCTGTTTTTT. Translating gives CASSYAASGYSNTGELFF.

This clonotype was recorded a few times. V usage is TRBV5-1 and J usage is TRBJ2-6; 8 nucleotides agree with TRBD1. The J segment lost 0 bases and the V segment lost 4 bases, leaving 6 bases of the junction unmatched. Looked up from germline, CDR1 is SGHRS and CDR2 is YFSETQ. This CDR3 region has 17 residues. CDR3: CASSRTGLSSGANVLTF. In DNA form, the CDR3 reads TGCGCCAGCAGCCGGACAGGGCTGAGCTCTGGGGCCAACGTCCTGACTTTC.

The V call is TRBV10-1, the J call TRBJ2-7; TRBD1 is a possible D gene (5 bases). The CDR3 runs 14 residues. Germline V gene sequence: CDR1 WNHNN, CDR2 SYGVQD (reference sequence). Deletions cut 3 bases from V and 2 bases from J, with 11 bases between. Here the CDR3 DNA reads TGCGCCAGCAGTGACCCGGACACGACCTACGAGCAGTACTTC. This codes for CASSDPDTTYEQYF.

The V call is TRBV6-1, the J call TRBJ1-4, with a possible D match to TRBD1 (6 bases). V was pared by 5 bases and J by 7 bases, with 17 bases between. The CDR3 runs to 15 residues. Germline-derived CDR1 and CDR2 are MNHNS and SASEGT. CDR3 bases: TGTGCCAGCAGTCGGAACAGGGTACGAAGTGAAAAACTGTTTTTT. Residues: CASSRNRVRSEKLFF.